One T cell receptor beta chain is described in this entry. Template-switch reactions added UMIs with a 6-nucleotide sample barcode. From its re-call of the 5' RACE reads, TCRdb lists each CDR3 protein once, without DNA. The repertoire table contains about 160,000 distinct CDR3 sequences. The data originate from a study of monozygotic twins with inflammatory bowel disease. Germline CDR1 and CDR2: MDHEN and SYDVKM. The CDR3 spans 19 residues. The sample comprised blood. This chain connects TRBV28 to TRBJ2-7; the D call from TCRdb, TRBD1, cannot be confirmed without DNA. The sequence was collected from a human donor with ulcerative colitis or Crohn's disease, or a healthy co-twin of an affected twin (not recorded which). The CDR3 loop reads CASKNRGPRSQGGYYEQYF.